This T cell receptor beta chain was obtained from a study of beta chain features in type 1 diabetes. Study results and caveats: Moderate but significant shortening of TCRB CDR3s was recorded in all four CD4+ subsets from Type 1 diabetes patients. Over-representation of high TCR-expressing cells was a possible consequence of cDNA sequencing.

One heparinised draw of blood, averaging about 110 mL, came from each donor. Sorted populations all exceeded 95% purity. The CDR3 extends over 12 amino acids. Germline V lookup: CDR1 SGHRS, CDR2 YFSETQ. V was pared by 4 bases and J by 5 bases, with 8 bases between. The isolated RNA, all of it, was reverse transcribed, so expressed TCRB transcripts were what got sequenced. Generated by immunoSEQ multiplex PCR, the TCRdb table keeps only in-frame clones and is missing some. The table shows about 340,000 clones, with approximately 12% occurring only once. Note on this clone: The antigen remains undetermined. Other DNA sequences in this sample translate to the same CDR3.

Sequencing used naive CD4+ T cells from blood. The TCR originated in a woman under 30 with type 1 diabetes. The gene calls are TRBV5-1 and TRBJ2-3, with D uncertain. For the CDR3, the DNA is TGCGCCAGCAGCCTCCCCGGAGATACGCAGTATTTT. This codes for CASSLPGDTQYF.